The T cell receptor beta chain described here comes from a study of shared clonotypes between healthy human individuals. Study in general: CD8 memory received one plate per donor, CD8 naive two, CD4 memory three and CD4 naive three.

In the case of this clone: Its target is unknown.

Broader study findings: Represented diversity (both genetic and exposure-history) was limited by the small number of donors. Naive CD4 clonotypes were shared across a few donors at about 5.2%. Measured sharing among donors was expected to vary with sequencing depth.

Profiling relied on immunoSEQ multiplex PCR, and the TCRdb table lists in-frame clones only, not all of them. The sample shows about 2.3 million clones, 85% to 95% of them seen only once. CDR1 SGHDN and CDR2 FVKESK come from the germline V gene. V was clipped by 4 bases and J by 3 bases; unmatched bases: 18. This CDR3 contains 18 residues. This TCR was sampled from a man between 18 and 35 years old in good health. Some clones in this sample may be carry-over from other donors' samples. The chain joins TRBV14 to TRBJ2-7, with 7 bases that match TRBD1. Sequencing input: naive CD4+ T cells from PBMCs. As to subset: CD45RA+ positively selected. The CDR3 is CASSPGGDRPIVLYEQYF. The DNA for the CDR3 is TGTGCCAGCAGCCCGGGTGGGGACAGACCAATCGTACTCTACGAGCAGTACTTC.